This TCR beta chain derives from a study of blood T cell repertoires in COVID-19. Study-wide background: T cells, B-cell-depleted T cells, or PBMCs supplied cDNA or gDNA.

V gave up 5 bases and J gave up 1 base; unmatched junction bases: 9. This CDR3 contains 16 residues. CDR1 and CDR2 from the germline V gene are SGHRS and YFSETQ. Some clones are missing from TCRdb's copy, which holds only in-frame ones; the method was immunoSEQ multiplex PCR. The sample contains about 120,000 clones, over 75% of which appear only once. The sequenced material came from peripheral blood. This clonotype originated in an elderly man with acute or convalescent COVID-19. The V call is TRBV5-1, the J call TRBJ2-1; 7 positions match TRBD2. CDR3 protein: CASSLQSGISYNEQFF. The CDR3 DNA is TGCGCCAGCAGTTTGCAGAGCGGGATTTCCTACAATGAGCAGTTCTTC.